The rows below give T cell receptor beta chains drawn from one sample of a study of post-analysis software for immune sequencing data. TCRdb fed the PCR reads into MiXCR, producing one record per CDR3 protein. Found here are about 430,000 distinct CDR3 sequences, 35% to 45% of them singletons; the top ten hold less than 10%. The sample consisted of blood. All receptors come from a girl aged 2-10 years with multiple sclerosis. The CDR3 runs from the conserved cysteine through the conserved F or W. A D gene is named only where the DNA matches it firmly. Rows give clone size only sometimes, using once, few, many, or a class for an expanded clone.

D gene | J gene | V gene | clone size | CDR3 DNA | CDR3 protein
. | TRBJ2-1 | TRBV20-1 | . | TGCAGTGCTCGCAACTTGCCTGAGCAGTTCTTC | CSARNLPEQFF
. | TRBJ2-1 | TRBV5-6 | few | TGTGCCAGCAGCTTCCTGGCGGATGAGCAGTTCTTC | CASSFLADEQFF
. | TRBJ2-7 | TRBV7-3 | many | TGTGCCAGCAGCTTAGACGGGAGTAGTTACGAGCAGTACTTC | CASSLDGSSYEQYF
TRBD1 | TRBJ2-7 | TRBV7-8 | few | TGTGCCAGCAGCTTAGAGGTGACAGGGGGATTGAACGAGCAGTACTTC | CASSLEVTGGLNEQYF
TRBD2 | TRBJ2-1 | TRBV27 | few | TGTGCCACTCAATTACGACTAGCGGGAGTCCATGAGCAGTTCTTC | CATQLRLAGVHEQFF
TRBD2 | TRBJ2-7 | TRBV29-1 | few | TGCAGCGTTGGACTAGCGGGAGGACGAAATGAGCAGTACTTC | CSVGLAGGRNEQYF
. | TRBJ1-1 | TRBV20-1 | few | TGCAGTGCTAGGGTGAGGGGGTGGACTGAAGCTTTCTTT | CSARVRGWTEAFF
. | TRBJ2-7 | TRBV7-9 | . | TGTGCCAGCAGCGTCACAGGGCTCCGCTACGAGCAGTACTTC | CASSVTGLRYEQYF
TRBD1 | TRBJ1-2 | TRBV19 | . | TGTGCCACTCTACGGTACAGGGGATCCTATGGCTACACCTTC | CATLRYRGSYGYTF
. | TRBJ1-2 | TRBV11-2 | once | TGTGCCAGCAGCTCAGCTGTGGTTATGGCAGGATATGGCTACACCTTC | CASSSAVVMAGYGYTF
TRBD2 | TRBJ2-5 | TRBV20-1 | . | TGCAGTGCTAGAGTTCCGGGACTAGCGGGACTCGGGGAGACCCAGTACTTC | CSARVPGLAGLGETQYF
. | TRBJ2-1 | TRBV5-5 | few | TGTGCCAGCAGCTTATATCAGCAGGATGAGCAGTTCTTC | CASSLYQQDEQFF
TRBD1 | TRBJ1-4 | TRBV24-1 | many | TGTGCCACCAGTGATGGAGGACAGGGGAATGAAAAACTGTTTTTT | CATSDGGQGNEKLFF
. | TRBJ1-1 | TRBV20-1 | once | TGCACCTGGGGGGGGAACACTGAAGCTTTCTTT | CTWGGNTEAFF
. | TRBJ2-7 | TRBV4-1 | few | TGCGCCAGCAGCTACCCGGGGCTCTACGAGCAGTACTTC | CASSYPGLYEQYF
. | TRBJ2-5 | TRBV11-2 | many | TGTGCCAGCAGCTTACAAACCCAAGAGACCCAGTACTTC | CASSLQTQETQYF
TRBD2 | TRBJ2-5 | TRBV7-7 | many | TGTGCCAGCAGCCAACGGACTAGCGGACAAGAGACCCAGTACTTC | CASSQRTSGQETQYF
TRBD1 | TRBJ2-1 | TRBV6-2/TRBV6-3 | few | TGTGCCAGCAGTTACTCGAATCGGGACAGGGTCTACAATGAGCAGTTCTTC | CASSYSNRDRVYNEQFF
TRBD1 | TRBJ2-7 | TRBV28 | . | TGTGCCAGCAGTCCACGTAGGGGGCGTTCCTACGAGCAGTACTTC | CASSPRRGRSYEQYF
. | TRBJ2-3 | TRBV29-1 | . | TGCAGCTCTACCCCAATAGCCACCAGCACAGATACGCAGTATTTT | CSSTPIATSTDTQYF
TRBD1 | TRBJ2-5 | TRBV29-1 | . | TGCAGCGTTGATACCCGGGACAGGGGAGAGACCCAGTACTTC | CSVDTRDRGETQYF
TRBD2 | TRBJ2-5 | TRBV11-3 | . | TGTGCCAGCAGCCCAAGGCCTAGCGGGGGAGAGACCCAGTACTTC | CASSPRPSGGETQYF
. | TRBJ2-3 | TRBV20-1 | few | TGCAGTGCTCACCGGCTTTACACAGATACGCAGTATTTT | CSAHRLYTDTQYF
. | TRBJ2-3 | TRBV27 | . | TGTGCCAGCAGTCCCGAGCGGAGATACACAGATACGCAGTATTTT | CASSPERRYTDTQYF
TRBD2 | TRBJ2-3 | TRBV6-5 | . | TGTGCCAGCAGTTACTCGCGTTGGCCGGGGGGAAAGGGTACGCAGTATTTT | CASSYSRWPGGKGTQYF
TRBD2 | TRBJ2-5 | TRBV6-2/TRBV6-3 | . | TGTGCCAGCAACCAACCGAGCGGGGGGTACCAAGAGACCCAGTACTTC | CASNQPSGGYQETQYF
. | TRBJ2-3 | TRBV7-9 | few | TGTGCCAGCAGCTTGCTCCGAGGGCAAGATACGCAGTATTTT | CASSLLRGQDTQYF
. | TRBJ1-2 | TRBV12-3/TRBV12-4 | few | TGTGCCAGCAGTTTATGGGGACCGTCATATGGCTACACCTTC | CASSLWGPSYGYTF
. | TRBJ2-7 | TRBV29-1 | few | TGCAGCGTTGAGATGGGGCGGCGAGAGCAGTACTTC | CSVEMGRREQYF
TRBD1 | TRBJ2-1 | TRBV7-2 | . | TGTGCCAGCAGCCAGGGGACAGGGTGGCAGTTCTTC | CASSQGTGWQFF
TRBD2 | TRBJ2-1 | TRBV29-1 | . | TGCAGCACTTGCCAAGCGGGAGACAATGAGCAGTTCTTC | CSTCQAGDNEQFF
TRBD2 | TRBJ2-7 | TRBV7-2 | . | TGTGCCAGCGGTTCCGGGACTAGCTTTAGCGAGCAGTACTTC | CASGSGTSFSEQYF
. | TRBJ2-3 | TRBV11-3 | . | TGTGCCAGCAGCTTGCAGGGGGGATTAAGAGATACGCAGTATTTT | CASSLQGGLRDTQYF
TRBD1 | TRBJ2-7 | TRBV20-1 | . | TGCAGTGCTGAGAAGGACAGGGGGCACCACGAGCAGTACTTC | CSAEKDRGHHEQYF
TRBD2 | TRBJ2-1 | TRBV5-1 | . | TGCGCCAGCAGCTTGGCTACGGTGGCTAGCGGTACGAATGAGCAGTTCTTC | CASSLATVASGTNEQFF
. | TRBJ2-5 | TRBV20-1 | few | TGCAGTGCTAGGGGCTGGGGCGTGGAGACCCAGTACTTC | CSARGWGVETQYF
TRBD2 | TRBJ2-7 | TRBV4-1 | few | TGCGCCAGCAGGGTAGCGGGGGGGAACTACGAGCAGTACTTC | CASRVAGGNYEQYF
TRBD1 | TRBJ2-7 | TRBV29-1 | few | TGCAGCGTTGAGGGGACCGGACAGGGACTCCAAAGGGAGCAGTACTTC | CSVEGTGQGLQREQYF
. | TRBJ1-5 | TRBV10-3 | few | TGTGCCATCAGTGAGTCCCTCCTGCAGAGCAATCAGCCCCAGCATTTT | CAISESLLQSNQPQHF
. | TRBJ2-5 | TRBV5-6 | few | TGTGCCAGCAGACTCCGACAGCAGCAAGAGACCCAGTACTTC | CASRLRQQQETQYF
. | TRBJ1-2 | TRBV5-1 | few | TGCGCCAGCAGCTTGATCGGGGTTGGCTATGGCTACACCTTC | CASSLIGVGYGYTF
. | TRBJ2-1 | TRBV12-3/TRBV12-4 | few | TGTGCCAGCAGTTTGAGGTGGGGTCCCAATGAGCAGTTCTTC | CASSLRWGPNEQFF
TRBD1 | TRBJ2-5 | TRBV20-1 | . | TGCAGTGCTTGGGACGGCAGGGGGGAGACCCAGTACTTC | CSAWDGRGETQYF
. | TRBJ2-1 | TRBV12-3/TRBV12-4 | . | TGTGCCAGCACTCGGACCAGCTCCTACAATGAGCAGTTCTTC | CASTRTSSYNEQFF
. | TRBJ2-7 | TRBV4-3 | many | TGCGCCAGCAGCCAAGAGGACGAGGATGTGGAGCAGTACTTC | CASSQEDEDVEQYF
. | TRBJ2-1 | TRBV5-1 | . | TGCGCCAGCAGCTTGCCTAGTGGGTACAATGAGCAGTTCTTC | CASSLPSGYNEQFF
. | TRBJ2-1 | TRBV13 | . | TGTGCCAGCAGCTTAGAGAAGCGGGTTATCCATGAGCAGTTCTTC | CASSLEKRVIHEQFF
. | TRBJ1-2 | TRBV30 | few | TGTGCCGCTGGACCGGGGGACGGCTATGGCTACACCTTC | CAAGPGDGYGYTF
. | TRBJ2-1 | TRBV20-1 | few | TGCAGTGCGAACGCCCTAGGGGCATCAAACAATGAGCAGTTCTTC | CSANALGASNNEQFF
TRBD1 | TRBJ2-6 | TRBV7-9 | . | TGTGCCAGCAGCTTAAGGAGGACAGGGCATCCCGTCCTGACTTTC | CASSLRRTGHPVLTF
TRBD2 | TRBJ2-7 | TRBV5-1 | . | TGCGCCAGCAGCTCGAGCGGGAACCACGAGCAGTACTTC | CASSSSGNHEQYF
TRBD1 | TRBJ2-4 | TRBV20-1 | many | TGCAGTGCTGGGACAGGGGCGGCCAAAAACATTCAGTACTTC | CSAGTGAAKNIQYF
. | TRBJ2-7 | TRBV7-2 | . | TGTGCCAGCAGTCCCGGGCCTCAATCCTACAATGAGCAGTACTTC | CASSPGPQSYNEQYF
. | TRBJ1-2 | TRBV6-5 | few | TGTGCCAGCAACGAGGGAGGATACGGCTATGGCTACACCTTC | CASNEGGYGYGYTF
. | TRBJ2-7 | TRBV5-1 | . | TGCGCCAGCAAGCTACGCGGCAGCTTTTCGAGGGAGCAGTACTTC | CASKLRGSFSREQYF
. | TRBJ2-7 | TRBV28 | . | TGTGCCAGCAGTTTACTTACAGGGTACGAGCAGTACTTC | CASSLLTGYEQYF
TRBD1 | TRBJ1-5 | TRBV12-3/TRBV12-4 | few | TGTGCCAGCAGTCCCGGACAGGGGTCCAATCAGCCCCAGCATTTT | CASSPGQGSNQPQHF